The 7 T cell receptor beta chains below come from one sample, sequenced in a study of beta chain features in type 1 diabetes. Whole-study findings and limits: A moderate, significant TCRB CDR3 shortening appeared in type 1 diabetes across four CD4+ subsets.

These receptors lack a known antigen. cDNA synthesis used the whole RNA isolate, giving expressed TCRB sequences. TCRdb's copy holds only in-frame clones and misses some; the assay was immunoSEQ multiplex PCR. The sample has tens of thousands of clones; roughly 70% are singletons. Input material: Tregs from blood. Receptor source: a woman younger than 35 with type 1 diabetes.

The chain is built from TRBV5-6 and TRBJ2-2; 11 nucleotides line up with TRBD1. Per germline, CDR1 SGHDT and CDR2 YYEEEE. After removal of 4 bases from V and 5 bases from J, the junction contained 13 bases not matched to a gene. The CDR3 is made up of 18 amino acids. CDR3 bases: TGTGCCAGCAGCCTGGGGACAGGGGGGTTGAAGCCTACCGGGGAGCTGTTTTTT. It yields the protein CASSLGTGGLKPTGELFF.

Regarding this clone: The identical CDR3 is also encoded by other nucleotide sequences in the sample. The chain joins TRBV4-1 to TRBJ2-1; D is perhaps TRBD2 (5 bases). Germline CDR1 is MGHRA and CDR2 is YSYEKL. Trimming removed 0 bases at V and 0 bases at J, with 6 bases between. The CDR3 covers 15 residues. The CDR3 sequence is CASSQDRGSYNEQFF. CDR3 DNA: TGCGCCAGCAGCCAAGACCGGGGCTCCTACAATGAGCAGTTCTTC.

This clone was recorded a few times. The chain recombines TRBV6-5 with TRBJ1-1, with 10 bases aligning to TRBD1. The germline CDR1 and CDR2 sequences are MNHEY and SVGAGI. The V segment lost 6 bases and the J segment 4 bases; nucleotides outside the gene matches: 5. This CDR3 contains 14 residues. The chain's CDR3 is CASRGRTGGTEAFF. The CDR3 nucleotides read TGTGCCAGCAGGGGACGGACAGGGGGCACTGAAGCTTTCTTT.

This clone has more than one count but fewer than ten. The chain links TRBV5-1 to TRBJ2-3, with TRBD1 identical over 8 bases. The CDR3 extends over 17 amino acids. The V gene end was trimmed by 0 bases and the J gene end by 0 bases; junction bases not matched to a gene: 6. Per the germline V gene, CDR1 is SGHRS and CDR2 is YFSETQ. As DNA, the CDR3 is TGCGCCAGCAGCTTGGCCAGACAGGGGCCAAGCACAGATACGCAGTATTTT. It encodes CASSLARQGPSTDTQYF. Drawing the rest from reference TRBV5-1 and TRBJ2-3, the complete variable domain is KAGVTQTPRYLIKTRGQQVTLSCSPISGHRSVSWYQQTPGQGLQFLFEYFSETQRNKGNFPGRFSGRQFSNSRSEMNVSTLELGDSALYLCASSLARQGPSTDTQYFGPGTRLTVL.

The chain has TRBV7-8 and TRBJ2-7; TRBD1 matches at 8 bases. The CDR3 runs to 16 residues. With V trimmed by 5 bases and J by 2 bases, 11 bases remained unmatched. Germline lookup yields CDR1 SGHVS and CDR2 FQNEAQ. The CDR3 coding sequence is TGTGCCAGCAGCCCCTCGGGACAGGTTTTGACCTACGAGCAGTACTTC. It is translated as CASSPSGQVLTYEQYF.

This clone was observed a handful of times. The chain is built from TRBV19 and TRBJ1-1; D may be TRBD1 (6 bases). The germline gives CDR1 LNHDA, CDR2 SQIVND (reference sequence). The CDR3 consists of 13 residues. Trimming took 7 bases from V and 3 from J, leaving 12 bases between them. The CDR3 is CASNRDHDTEAFF. As DNA, the CDR3 is TGTGCCAGTAACAGGGATCACGACACTGAAGCTTTCTTT.

This clone is a singleton in its sample. The chain combines TRBV29-1 with TRBJ2-7; D perhaps matches TRBD2 (6 bases). The germline gives CDR1 SQVTM, CDR2 ANQGSEA. V was clipped by 4 bases and J by 5 bases, with 9 bases between them. The CDR3 sequence is 11 residues long. CDR3 in DNA: TGCAGCGTTGGGGGGGTTAACGAGCAGTACTTC. Translation: CSVGGVNEQYF.